The source of this T cell receptor (beta chain) is a study of regulatory T cells in long-lasting Graves disease. Turning to the study itself: The criterion for persistent Graves' disease was over 5 years of antithyroid drugs with positive TSH receptor antibodies.

General study results and limits: There were preferences for TRBV28, TRBJ1-2 and TRBJ2-5 in persistent disease. Thyroid tissue went unexamined; only peripheral blood was analyzed.

This clonotype was detected ten times or more. The antigen remains undetermined. Looked up from germline, CDR1 is MDHEN and CDR2 is SYDVKM. J was trimmed by 1 base and V by 6 bases; bases with no gene match: 12. The CDR3 sequence is 16 residues long. The authors built TCR beta libraries using iRepertoire HTBI primers and Arm-PCR of CDR3 regions. TCRdb re-called the multiplex PCR reads through MiXCR, storing one row per CDR3 protein. The sample lists fewer than 550,000 distinct CDR3 sequences, around a fifth seen once, with less than 9% in the top ten. Described time point: persistent/refractory GD, antithyroid drugs over 5 years with positive TRAb. The authors made the TCR library using RNA they extracted from PBMCs. The diagnosis of Graves' disease used American Thyroid Association guidelines.

The receptor's source is a female donor with Graves disease. The sequencing used peripheral blood mononuclear cells (PBMCs), collected when the disease was refractory, from a patient treated with antithyroid drugs. V is TRBV28 and J is TRBJ2-7; 7 bases line up with TRBD1. The CDR3 DNA reads TGTGCCAGCAGGAGAGATCCGGGACAGCCGTCCTACGAGCAGTACTTC. As protein: CASRRDPGQPSYEQYF. Looking up the rest from reference TRBV28 and TRBJ2-7 gives the full variable domain: DVKVTQSSRYLVKRTGEKVFLECVQDMDHENMFWYRQDPGLGLRLIYFSYDVKMKEKGDIPEGYSVSREKKERFSLILESASTNQTSMYLCASRRDPGQPSYEQYFGPGTRLTVT.